This paragraph reports one TCR beta chain. This clonotype was seen ten or more times. The antigen it binds to is not known. Base qualities are missing; no much larger clone stands one base away. Counted from cysteine to phenylalanine, this CDR3 has 14 amino acids. This entry keeps only the CDR3 DNA: 42 bases, framed from base 1. CDR1 is given as SGHRS and CDR2 as YFSETQ, both from the germline V gene. The junction shows trimming of 3 bases on V and 9 bases on J, plus 19 bases between the germline ends. The sample is drawn from a study of post-analysis software for immune sequencing data (dated by TCRdb to between 2014 and 2017). For the wider study: Relapsing-remitting, secondary progressive and progressive-relapsing multiple sclerosis were recorded as disease courses, and subtype annotation was lacking for some patients. The patient repertoires were set against ten to eleven previously published healthy control repertoires from donors whose ages ranged from roughly 6 to 27 years. A subset of samples was prepared in parallel using single-end sample barcoding, then pooled and co-amplified after Illumina adapter ligation.

To demonstrate the VDJtools post-analysis software, the study profiled TCR beta repertoires from the peripheral blood of about a dozen young patients with multiple sclerosis. Multiple sclerosis patients were children and adolescents aged about 6 to 16 years. The study at large found these results: The control group was slightly older than the multiple sclerosis patient group. Four or five TRBV segments, including TRBV5-6, TRBV5-1 and TRBV20-1, were significantly more frequent in patients than controls. Compared with controls, multiple sclerosis patients had significantly lower normalized Chao1 diversity, a finding suggesting substantial peripheral T-cell clonal expansion. When samples were clustered directly using the F measure, samples prepared in the same batch co-clustered strongly, which prompted a batch-effect correction.

Library preparation employed PCR. These reads were obtained on an Illumina HiSeq 2500. To reduce PCR and sequencing biases, unique molecular identifiers were built into the TCR beta cDNA libraries. Every 1 to 10 million input T cells yielded roughly 500,000 cDNA molecules, meaning each molecule approximated one T cell. The patient libraries were prepared and sequenced with the same protocol used for the earlier healthy control dataset. Samples belonging to the same batch were prepared together, multiplexed and sequenced on a shared HiSeq lane. As for how the authors treated the data: MIGEC handled the raw barcoded reads, throwing out single-read molecular identifier groups before consensus assembly and CDR3 extraction. VDJtools was used for post-analysis of the clonotype tables, with diversity normalized by down-sampling every dataset to the smallest sample size. Repertoire overlap clustering matched CDR3 amino acid but not nucleotide sequences to correct batch-related cross-sample contamination. The public reads were reanalyzed by TCRdb: fastp trimming at Q25, MiXCR alignment, in-frame beta chains only. Every distinct CDR3 protein forms one entry, paired with its most common genes and DNA. These V and J calls are TCRdb output, not the study's own analysis. Across this sample there are about 540,000 distinct CDR3 sequences, with around a third seen only once. The ten biggest clones cover less than 6% of the sample.

The sample was blood. The rearranged segments are TRBV5-1 and TRBJ2-7; 6 matching bases give a weak D call of TRBD1. The source is a girl aged 2-17 years with multiple sclerosis. The sequenced DNA: TGCGCCAGCAGCTCGGACGGGACACGGCTTGGGCAGTACTTC. This gives the protein CASSSDGTRLGQYF.